This TCR beta chain was recorded in a study of yellow fever vaccine responses in identical twins. Using its own MiXCR run on the RT-PCR reads, TCRdb lists one record per CDR3 protein. The table includes roughly 1,700 distinct CDR3 sequences, 70% to 90% detected once. Findings of the study overall: Reportedly, twins showed a vaccine T cell response that looked partly convergent and partly personalized.

The germline CDR1 and CDR2 sequences are DFQATT and SNEGSKA (reference sequence). This CDR3 spans 14 amino acids. The germline V and J ends were trimmed by 0 bases and 3 bases, with 12 bases remaining between them. The sample holds a few counts of this clonotype. What it binds is unknown. Sequences were derived from T cells from blood (PBMCs), unsorted or a sorted subset (not recorded which), sampled before or after yellow fever vaccination (not recorded which). The TCR originated in a woman younger than 35 who received the yellow fever vaccine. The rearrangement joins TRBV20-1 to TRBJ2-7, with D possibly being TRBD2 (5 bases). In nucleotides, the CDR3 is TGCAGTGCTAGAGAACGGGAAGGGTACTACGAGCAGTACTTC. Translating it yields CSAREREGYYEQYF.